The rows below give T cell receptor beta chains drawn from one sample of a study of cytomegalovirus exposure and HLA in healthy donors. Assay used: immunoSEQ multiplex PCR; TCRdb lists only in-frame clones, some missing. This sample's clone table lists around 140,000 clones. The source material was PBMCs. All receptors come from a middle-aged woman in good health and CMV-seropositive. Each CDR3 is given with its conserved first and last residue. D genes are given only for firm matches.

V	D	J	DNA	CDR3
TRBV10-3	TRBD1	TRBJ2-7	TGTGCCATCAGTCGGACAGGGGAAGCCTACGAGCAGTACTTC	CAISRTGEAYEQYF
TRBV5-4	-	TRBJ2-1	TGTGCCAGCAGCTTTTCCCTAGGAGCGGAAGAGCAGTTCTTC	CASSFSLGAEEQFF
TRBV28	TRBD1	TRBJ2-1	TGTGCCAGCAGTTTGGGGACAGAGTACAATGAGCAGTTCTTC	CASSLGTEYNEQFF
TRBV7-9	-	TRBJ2-7	TGTGCCAGCAGCTTAGCTCCACGGGATCGGAACGAGCAGTACTTC	CASSLAPRDRNEQYF
TRBV27	TRBD2	TRBJ2-1	TGTGCCAGCACCTTGACTAGCGGTCTTTACAATGAGCAGTTCTTC	CASTLTSGLYNEQFF
TRBV6-6	-	TRBJ1-4	TGTGCCGTCAGCGAGAGGGAAAAACTGTTTTTT	CAVSEREKLFF
TRBV6-1	TRBD2	TRBJ2-7	TGTGCCAGCAGTGGGGATAGCGGGAGGGTGCCGAACTACGAGCAGTACTTC	CASSGDSGRVPNYEQYF
TRBV5-1	TRBD1	TRBJ1-3	TGCGCCAGCAGTCCAGGGGGCGGAAACACCATATATTTT	CASSPGGGNTIYF
TRBV15	-	TRBJ2-7	TGTGCCACCAGAATGGTCGGGGTCCCCGGGCAGTACTTC	CATRMVGVPGQYF
TRBV28	-	TRBJ2-4	TGTGCCAGCAGTACGCTATTTGGGGGGATAAGAGGGAAAAGCATTCAGTACTTC	CASSTLFGGIRGKSIQYF
TRBV7-7	TRBD1	TRBJ2-7	TGTGCTAGCAGCTTGGGACAGGGGCCCGAATACGAGCAGTACTTC	CASSLGQGPEYEQYF
TRBV7-2	TRBD1	TRBJ2-7	TGTGCCAGCAGCTTAGAGGGACAGGCGTCCTACGAGCAGTACTTC	CASSLEGQASYEQYF
TRBV7-9	-	TRBJ1-6	TGTGCCAGCAGCTTAAGTATGGCAGGCCGGTCACCCCTCCACTTT	CASSLSMAGRSPLHF
TRBV15	TRBD1	TRBJ1-5	TGTGCCACCAGCAGAGAAGAATCGGGACAGGGGATTCTTTATCAGCCCCAGCATTTT	CATSREESGQGILYQPQHF
TRBV29-1	-	TRBJ2-4	TGCAGCGTGGAGGGACAGAAAAACATTCAGTACTTC	CSVEGQKNIQYF
TRBV11-3	TRBD2	TRBJ2-1	TGTGCCAGCAGCCAGACGACTAGCGGGAGGGGGATGGGACATGAGCAGTTCTTC	CASSQTTSGRGMGHEQFF
TRBV2	TRBD1	TRBJ2-7	TGTGCCAGCAGTACAGGGGGCGACGAGCAGTACTTC	CASSTGGDEQYF
TRBV27	TRBD2	TRBJ2-7	TGTGCCGTAACTAGCGGGAGTTTGTACGAGCAGTACTTC	CAVTSGSLYEQYF
TRBV15	TRBD2	TRBJ2-5	TGTGCCACCAGCCGCTCGACTAGCGGCCTCCAAGAGACCCAGTACTTC	CATSRSTSGLQETQYF
TRBV28	-	TRBJ2-5	TGTGCCAGCAGGCTACAGGGACAAGAGACCCAGTACTTC	CASRLQGQETQYF
TRBV10-2	TRBD2	TRBJ2-5	TGCGCCAGCAGTGAGACCCCGCCGGGCGGGAGGTTCCAAGAGACCCAGTACTTC	CASSETPPGGRFQETQYF
TRBV5-6	TRBD2	TRBJ2-5	TGTGCCAGCAGCTTGGAAACTAGCGGAGCCTTCCTCCAAGAGACCCAGTACTTC	CASSLETSGAFLQETQYF
TRBV28	-	TRBJ2-2	TGTGCCAGCAGCCTAAACACCGGGGAGCTGTTTTTT	CASSLNTGELFF
TRBV7-2	-	TRBJ1-1	TGTGCCAGCACCTGGTGGGGCCTCACTGAAGCTTTCTTT	CASTWWGLTEAFF
TRBV30	-	TRBJ2-2	TGTGCCTGCCAATGGTCGGTCACCGGGGAGCTGTTTTTT	CACQWSVTGELFF
TRBV5-1	-	TRBJ2-2	TGCGCCAGCAGCTCGACAGACGCGAACACCGGGGAGCTGTTTTTT	CASSSTDANTGELFF
TRBV6-6	-	TRBJ1-6	TGTGCCAGCAGCCCTGAGAGCTCCTATAATTCACCCCTCCACTTT	CASSPESSYNSPLHF
TRBV7-9	TRBD1	TRBJ1-4	TGTGCCAGCAGTCAAGGCCGGACAGGGAAAAAACTGTTTTTT	CASSQGRTGKKLFF
TRBV28	TRBD2	TRBJ2-3	TGTGCCAGCATCAGGGCTAGCGGATCCTACGCCACAGATACGCAGTATTTT	CASIRASGSYATDTQYF
TRBV2	-	TRBJ2-6	TGTGCCAGCAGGGGAGTCGAAGGACCCTCTGGGGCCAACGTCCTGACTTTC	CASRGVEGPSGANVLTF
TRBV2	TRBD1	TRBJ1-6	TGTGCCAGCACGAGGGGACAGGGATATAATTCACCCCTCCACTTT	CASTRGQGYNSPLHF
TRBV18	-	TRBJ1-5	TGTGCCAGCTCACCAACTATTATTCAGGGAGGTAGCAATCAGCCCCAGCATTTT	CASSPTIIQGGSNQPQHF
TRBV7-9	TRBD2	TRBJ2-7	TGTGCCAGCAGCTTATCCCTAGCGGGATACGAGCAGTACTTC	CASSLSLAGYEQYF
TRBV30	TRBD1	TRBJ2-5	TGTGCCTGGAGTGTACCGAGGGACAGGGTCATTAAGACCCAGTACTTC	CAWSVPRDRVIKTQYF
TRBV11-2	TRBD1	TRBJ2-1	TGTGCCAGCAGCCGGGCTGAGGGGGCGTTCTATGAGCAGTTCTTC	CASSRAEGAFYEQFF
TRBV28	TRBD1	TRBJ2-2	TGTGCCAGCGGACAGGGGAACACCGGGGAGCTGTTTTTT	CASGQGNTGELFF
TRBV5-1	-	TRBJ2-3	TGCGCCAGCAGCCGCGACTCATCAGATACGCAGTATTTT	CASSRDSSDTQYF
TRBV6-6	-	TRBJ2-1	TGTGCCAGCGAGGGGGATGAGCAGTTCTTC	CASEGDEQFF
TRBV9	TRBD1	TRBJ2-1	TGTGCCAGCAGCCCCAGACAGGGGCAGGAAGAGCAGTTCTTC	CASSPRQGQEEQFF
TRBV10-2	TRBD2	TRBJ2-1	TGCGCCAGCAGTGAGTGGGACTACCTATACAATGAGCAGTTCTTC	CASSEWDYLYNEQFF
TRBV4-2	-	TRBJ1-4	TGTGCCAGCAGCCAAGATAAACAGGCCGTTAATGAAAAACTGTTTTTT	CASSQDKQAVNEKLFF
TRBV19	TRBD1	TRBJ2-3	TGTGCCAGTAGTACCGGGACAGGGGGGTCAGATACGCAGTATTTT	CASSTGTGGSDTQYF
TRBV15	-	TRBJ1-2	TGTGCCACCAGCAGAGTACCGGGGGGGGGCTCGAAGAACTATGGCTACACCTTC	CATSRVPGGGSKNYGYTF
TRBV25-1	-	TRBJ2-7	TGTGCCAGCAGTGAACAGTACGAGCAGTACTTC	CASSEQYEQYF
TRBV4-2	TRBD2	TRBJ2-1	TGTGCCAGCAGCCAAGAAGAACCTAGCGGGACCAATGAGCAGTTCTTC	CASSQEEPSGTNEQFF
TRBV30	-	TRBJ1-1	TGTGCCTGGAGTGGTGGGGCAGGAAGCACTGAAGCTTTCTTT	CAWSGGAGSTEAFF
TRBV5-1	-	TRBJ2-3	TGCGCCAGCAGCTTCCGGGACTTCACAGATACGCAGTATTTT	CASSFRDFTDTQYF
TRBV6-5	TRBD2	TRBJ2-5	TGTGCCAGCAGTTACTCCATGGGACTACAAGAGACCCAGTACTTC	CASSYSMGLQETQYF
TRBV5-1	TRBD2	TRBJ2-5	TGCGCCAGCAGCCTCTGGGGCGGGAGGGCTGCGGAGACCCAGTACTTC	CASSLWGGRAAETQYF
TRBV7-2	-	TRBJ2-3	TGTGCCAGCAGCCTCTCTCGGTTATCAGATACGCAGTATTTT	CASSLSRLSDTQYF
TRBV11-1	-	TRBJ2-1	TGTGCCAGCAGCTTTAACTGGGGCCTGAATGAGCAGTTCTTC	CASSFNWGLNEQFF